These 7 T cell receptor beta chains were sequenced from one sample in a study of molecular identifiers for immune sequencing clone quantification. In TCRdb, the PCR reads were re-called with MiXCR into one record per CDR3 protein. The sample includes more than 250,000 distinct CDR3 sequences, over 20% of them seen just once. What was sequenced was naive CD8+ T cells from blood, with Jurkat cell RNA spiked in. As for subset: FACS-sorted CD8+CD4-CCR7+CD45RA+ naive T cells. These receptors all stem from a human donor in good health. Some libraries in this study had Jurkat cell RNA spiked in.

In its sample, this clonotype was seen a few times. The chain links TRBV20-1 to TRBJ2-1; D possibly corresponds to TRBD2 (6 bases). The CDR3 sequence is 16 residues long. The V end lost 2 bases, the J end lost 0 bases, and 14 bases lay between the germline ends. CDR1 DFQATT and CDR2 SNEGSKA come from the germline V gene (reference sequence). CDR3 region: CSARFRSSASYNEQFF. CDR3 bases: TGCAGTGCTAGATTCAGATCTAGCGCCTCCTACAATGAGCAGTTCTTC.

The chain combines TRBV4-3 with TRBJ2-7, with TRBD1 identical over 8 bases. This CDR3 has 16 residues. Germline V gene sequence: CDR1 LGHNA, CDR2 YSLEER. After removal of 4 bases from V and 0 bases from J, the junction contained 8 bases not matched to a gene. CDR3 sequence (DNA): TGCGCCAGCAGCCCCGGGACAGGTTTGAGCTCCTACGAGCAGTACTTC. Protein sequence: CASSPGTGLSSYEQYF.

Remarks on this clonotype: A much larger clone is a single base away; this may be a read error. This chain links TRBV9 with TRBJ2-7, with TRBD2 identical over 8 bases. This CDR3 spans 14 amino acids. Germline assignment: CDR1 SGDLS and CDR2 YYNGEE. In DNA, the CDR3 is TGTGCCAGCAACGTAGGAGCGGGAGTCCCCGAGCAGTACTTC. It codes for CASNVGAGVPEQYF. Complete variable domain (other parts from reference TRBV9 and TRBJ2-7): DSGVTQTPKHLITATGQRVTLRCSPRSGDLSVYWYQQSLDQGLQFLIQYYNGEERAKGNILERFSAQQFPDLHSELNLSSLELGDSALYFCASNVGAGVPEQYFGPGTRLTVT.

This clonotype was observed many times. The V and J genes are TRBV4-1 and TRBJ1-5; D is unresolved. The ends were cut back, 2 bases at V and 0 bases at J, with 8 bases in the middle. In germline, CDR1 is MGHRA, CDR2 YSYEKL. The CDR3 extends over 15 amino acids. CDR3 sequence: CASSQQPYSNQPQHF. The CDR3 DNA follows: TGCGCCAGCAGCCAACAACCATATAGCAATCAGCCCCAGCATTTT.

The chain uses TRBV20-1 and TRBJ1-1, with D tentatively TRBD1 (6 bases). V lost 6 bases and J 4 bases, leaving 18 bases between the germline ends. CDR3 length: 14 amino acids. The V gene's germline CDR1 is DFQATT and CDR2 SNEGSKA (reference sequence). The CDR3 DNA follows: TGCAGTGCCACGGTCGACAGGAGGATCACTGAAGCTTTCTTT. It specifies CSATVDRRITEAFF.

Turning to this clonotype: This may arise from a read error, as a much more abundant clone is one base away. The chain employs TRBV4-1 and TRBJ2-7, with TRBD2 matching over 7 bases. The germline CDR1 and CDR2 sequences are MGHRA and YSYEKL. The CDR3 runs to 17 residues. J gave up 1 base and V 1 base, and 10 bases lay outside the gene matches. The CDR3 is CASSQVPPAGVSYEQYF. As DNA, the CDR3 is TGCGCCAGCAGCCAAGTTCCACCCGCGGGAGTTTCCTACGAGCAGTACTTC.

This clonotype was seen ten or more times. The chain carries TRBV19 and TRBJ1-1; D gene unclear. CDR3 length: 12 amino acids. Per germline, CDR1 LNHDA and CDR2 SQIVND (reference sequence). V was clipped by 7 bases and J by 1 base, with 7 bases between them. The CDR3 nucleotides are TGTGCCAGTAAGTTGGGGAACACTGAAGCTTTCTTT. Protein product: CASKLGNTEAFF. Variable domain in full (rest from reference TRBV19 and TRBJ1-1): DGGITQSPKYLFRKEGQNVTLSCEQNLNHDAMYWYRQDPGQGLRLIYYSQIVNDFQKGDIAEGYSVSREKKESFPLTVTSAQKNPTAFYLCASKLGNTEAFFGQGTRLTVV.